Sequencing of this TCR beta chain was carried out in a study of blood T cell repertoires in COVID-19. Overall study: PBMCs, B-cell-depleted T cells, or T cells provided the cDNA or gDNA that made up the material.

Germline CDR1 reads SGHTA; CDR2 reads FQGTGA. Trimming removed 5 bases from V and 8 bases from J, with 19 bases in between. CDR3 length: 15 residues. Repertoires were generated with immunoSEQ multiplex PCR, while TCRdb's copy carries only in-frame clones and drops some. The sample lists some 270,000 clones, 70% to 85% occurring once. Enrolment of Seattle patients took place during active infection, and they were followed longitudinally. This clonotype was obtained from a human donor with COVID-19, enrolled during active disease. The donor label of this sample is uncertain. The J gene is TRBJ2-1, the V gene TRBV7-3; TRBD2 might be the D (6 bases). Sequenced material: peripheral blood. The CDR3 DNA is TGTGCCAGCAGCCTCCAACTAGCCCCTCGCGATGAGCAGTTCTTC. Encoded protein: CASSLQLAPRDEQFF.